This T cell receptor (beta chain) appears in the sequencing data of a study of T cell responses to AZD1222 COVID-19 vaccine. Study results and caveats: Across spike, vaccine-associated CD4 TCRs were found, dominant at 160-218 and 743-854.

Profiled with immunoSEQ multiplex PCR; TCRdb holds only in-frame clones, not every one. Altogether about 92,000 clones are present, over 80% being singletons, with the ten largest covering 7.5%. CDR1 LGHNA and CDR2 YSLEER come from the germline V gene. The CDR3 extends over 14 amino acids. Trimming shortened V by 0 bases and J by 5 bases, and 10 bases separated the two germline ends. This clone was seen a few times. Antigen: not known. This TCR was sampled from an adult in good health. The sample consisted of peripheral blood, taken on day 0 of AZD1222 vaccination. The rearrangement joins TRBV4-3 to TRBJ1-2; D is unresolved. The CDR3 here is CASSQERQEYGYTF. The DNA of the CDR3 is TGCGCCAGCAGCCAAGAAAGACAAGAATATGGCTACACCTTC.